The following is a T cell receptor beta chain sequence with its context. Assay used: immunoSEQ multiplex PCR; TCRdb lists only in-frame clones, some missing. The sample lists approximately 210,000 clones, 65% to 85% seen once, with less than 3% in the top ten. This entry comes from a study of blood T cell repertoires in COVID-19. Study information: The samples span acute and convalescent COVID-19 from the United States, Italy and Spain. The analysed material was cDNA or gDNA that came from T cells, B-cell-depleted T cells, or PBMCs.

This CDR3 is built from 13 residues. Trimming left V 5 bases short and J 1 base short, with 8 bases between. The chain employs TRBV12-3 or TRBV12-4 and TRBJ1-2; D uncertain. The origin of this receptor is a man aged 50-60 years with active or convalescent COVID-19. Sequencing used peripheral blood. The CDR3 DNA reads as TGTGCCAGCAGTCCAACAATTAACTATGGCTACACCTTC. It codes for CASSPTINYGYTF.